One and the same sample provided the 12 T cell receptor beta chains below, sequenced in a study of blood T cell repertoires in COVID-19. The table came from immunoSEQ multiplex PCR; TCRdb's copy has only in-frame clones and leaves some out. The table has some 95,000 clones, 85% to 95% seen once. The material sequenced was peripheral blood. Source of these receptors: a human donor with active COVID-19. The donor label of this sample is uncertain.

The rearrangement joins TRBV5-4 to TRBJ1-3, with no clear D. Germline CDR1 and CDR2: SGHNT and YYREEE (reference sequence). The CDR3 covers 14 residues. The V gene lost 4 bases and the J gene lost 1 base, with 9 bases spanning the gap. CDR3 nucleotides: TGTGCCAGCAGCAGGAGTAGTTCTGGAAACACCATATATTTT. Translating it yields CASSRSSSGNTIYF.

The chain is built from TRBV29-1 and TRBJ2-3; TRBD2 aligns across 13 bases. This CDR3 region has 13 residues. Losses at the gene ends were 7 bases for V and 5 bases for J; bases not matched to a gene: 3. Germline lookup yields CDR1 SQVTM and CDR2 ANQGSEA. In nucleotides, the CDR3 is TGCAGCGGCGGGACTAGCGGGGAAGATACGCAGTATTTT. It yields the protein CSGGTSGEDTQYF.

V usage is TRBV5-4 and J usage is TRBJ2-5; 8 bases map to TRBD2. This CDR3 is built from 15 residues. V shed 5 bases, J shed 4 bases, and the junction held 10 bases outside the gene matches. From germline, CDR1 is SGHNT and CDR2 YYREEE (reference sequence). Written as DNA, the CDR3 is TGTGCCAGCAGTCGGGAGCGGGGGTTATCAGAGACCCAGTACTTC. It yields the protein CASSRERGLSETQYF.

The rearrangement links TRBV28 to TRBJ1-2; D gene ambiguous. The CDR3 runs to 8 residues. V was cut by 10 bases and J by 6 bases, with 3 bases left in between. Germline CDR1 reads MDHEN; CDR2 reads SYDVKM. The DNA for the CDR3 is TGTGCCACGGATGGCTACACCTTC. Its translation is CATDGYTF.

The CDR3 bases are TGTGCCAGCAGCGTAGACCCTAGGTTGGACACCGGGGAGCTGTTTTTT. Translated: CASSVDPRLDTGELFF. V and J are TRBV9 and TRBJ2-2; D is uncertain. V shed 0 bases and J shed 3 bases, with 12 bases lying between them. Germline V CDR1 and CDR2: SGDLS, YYNGEE. The CDR3 is 16 amino acids.

This chain links TRBV7-9 with TRBJ1-2, with 11 nucleotides matching TRBD1. CDR1 is SEHNR and CDR2 is FQNEAQ in the germline V gene (reference sequence). This CDR3 comprises 16 residues. V shed 1 base and J 3 bases; nucleotides not matched to a gene: 4. The CDR3 DNA sequence: TGTGCCAGCAGCTTAGAAGGGACAGGGGGATACTATGGCTACACCTTC. Encoded protein: CASSLEGTGGYYGYTF.

This chain links TRBV6-4 with TRBJ2-5; TRBD1 might be the D (5 bases). Germline CDR1 is MRHNA and CDR2 is SNTAGT. This CDR3 contains 13 residues. The V end was cut by 11 bases, the J end by 2 bases, with 15 bases between. In DNA form, the CDR3 reads TGTGCCGGGGCCCGGGCAGGACAAGAGACCCAGTACTTC. Its protein product is CAGARAGQETQYF.

V gene TRBV5-4 combines with J gene TRBJ2-5; 8 positions agree with TRBD1. The germline CDR1 and CDR2 sequences are SGHNT and YYREEE (reference sequence). There are 15 residues in the CDR3. The V and J ends lost 4 bases and 0 bases, in that order; junction bases with no gene match: 5. The CDR3 DNA is TGTGCCAGCAGCGGGAGGACAGGGAACCAAGAGACCCAGTACTTC. Translated, it gives CASSGRTGNQETQYF.

The J gene is TRBJ2-3, the V gene TRBV4-3; the D is unclear. The CDR3 sequence is 15 residues long. Trimming left V 0 bases short and J 0 bases short, with 7 bases between. From germline, CDR1 is LGHNA and CDR2 YSLEER. The CDR3 nucleotides read TGCGCCAGCAGCCAAGAGGCGAGGAGCACAGATACGCAGTATTTT. Its translation is CASSQEARSTDTQYF.

The chain carries TRBV6-5 and TRBJ1-5; D remains unclear. The V gene's germline CDR1 is MNHEY and CDR2 SVGAGI. This CDR3 spans 15 amino acids. Deletions cut 7 bases from V and 0 bases from J, with 13 bases between. The CDR3 reads CASTGNKYSNQPQHF. CDR3 in DNA: TGTGCCAGCACCGGGAACAAGTATAGCAATCAGCCCCAGCATTTT.

V gene TRBV7-8 combines with J gene TRBJ1-2; 10 positions match TRBD1. Germline V gives CDR1 SGHVS, CDR2 FQNEAQ. Trimming took 1 base from V and 8 from J; bases not matched to a gene: 4. The CDR3 runs 14 residues. For the CDR3, the DNA is TGTGCCAGCAGCTTAGGGACAGGGGGGTACGGCTACACCTTC. Translation: CASSLGTGGYGYTF.

CDR3 sequence reads: CASTLLVGGNEKLFF. CDR3 coding DNA: TGTGCCAGCACTTTACTAGTTGGTGGTAATGAAAAACTGTTTTTT. This sequence joins TRBV2 and TRBJ1-4, with D unclear. Deletions cut 7 bases from V and 4 bases from J, with 16 bases between. The CDR3 is made up of 15 amino acids. Germline loops: CDR1 SNHLY, CDR2 FYNNEI.